This T cell receptor (beta chain) was identified during a study of T cell responses to AZD1222 COVID-19 vaccine. As to this clone: Its specificity is not known.

Assay used: immunoSEQ multiplex PCR; TCRdb lists only in-frame clones, some missing. This repertoire shows under 150,000 clones, approximately 94% found once; its top ten account for under 2%. Trimming pared 5 bases from V and 5 bases from J, leaving 15 bases between. The CDR3 spans 14 residues. Germline CDR1 LNHDA, CDR2 SQIVND (reference sequence). The study, taken as a whole, reports: Donor demographics were predominantly white British with a female majority; clonal diversity may be underestimated. Spike-specific TCR breadth and depth were elevated following two AZD1222 doses.

This material consisted of peripheral blood, taken on day 0 of AZD1222 vaccination. V is TRBV19 and J is TRBJ1-2; D remains ambiguous. The receptor was isolated from an adult in good health. CDR3 nucleotides: TGTGCCAGTAGTGTGCCGGCGTTTGCATATGGCTACACCTTC. It translates to CASSVPAFAYGYTF.